This is a list of T cell receptor beta chains from one sample in a study of T cells after yellow fever vaccination. TCRdb independently ran MiXCR on the 5' RACE reads; one entry per CDR3 protein. Among 450,000 to 650,000 distinct CDR3 sequences listed, about a fifth were seen once. The specimen was PBMCs, collected approximately 22 days after the first yellow fever vaccination. The receptors originated from a man between 18 and 29 years old who received the YFV17D yellow fever vaccine. The CDR3 runs from the conserved cysteine through the conserved F or W. The D gene is left open where the match is weak. The size entry is marked missing in some rows and otherwise reads once, few, many or a size class.

D,V,J,size,length,CDR3,DNA
NA,TRBV11-2,TRBJ2-5,many,14,CASSLGARGETQYF,TGTGCCAGCAGCTTAGGAGCGAGGGGGGAGACCCAGTACTTC
TRBD2,TRBV20-1,TRBJ2-1,few,15,CSASRAGASYNEQFF,TGCAGTGCTAGCCGAGCGGGGGCCTCTTACAATGAGCAGTTCTTC
NA,TRBV6-1,TRBJ2-3,NA,15,CASRRGIRGADTQYF,TGTGCCAGCAGGAGGGGCATTCGAGGCGCAGATACGCAGTATTTT
NA,TRBV5-1,TRBJ1-2,NA,19,CASSLALGRAPEVDYGYTF,TGCGCCAGCAGCTTGGCCCTGGGCAGGGCGCCCGAGGTGGACTATGGCTACACCTTC
TRBD1,TRBV7-9,TRBJ2-7,few,15,CASNISGTGPREQYF,TGTGCCAGCAACATATCCGGGACAGGGCCTAGAGAGCAGTACTTC
TRBD1,TRBV4-3,TRBJ1-6,many,15,CASSYGQGTNSPLHF,TGCGCCAGCAGCTACGGACAGGGAACTAATTCACCCCTCCACTTT
TRBD1,TRBV5-8,TRBJ1-1,few,13,CASSFTGGLGAFF,TGTGCCAGCAGCTTTACAGGGGGATTAGGAGCTTTCTTT
NA,TRBV7-4,TRBJ1-2,few,14,CASSLGPTNYGYTF,TGTGCCAGCAGCTTAGGGCCAACTAACTATGGCTACACCTTC
TRBD2,TRBV9,TRBJ2-1,few,15,CASSVTSGGLNEQFF,TGTGCCAGCAGCGTCACTAGCGGGGGGTTAAATGAGCAGTTCTTC
TRBD1,TRBV30,TRBJ1-2,few,10,CAFRGNGYTF,TGTGCCTTCAGGGGGAATGGCTACACCTTC
NA,TRBV28,TRBJ2-3,few,14,CASTLGGVVDTQYF,TGTGCCAGCACCCTCGGGGGAGTGGTTGATACGCAGTATTTT
NA,TRBV7-2,TRBJ1-4,few,16,CASRRNTGATNEKLFF,TGTGCCAGCCGAAGGAACACGGGTGCAACTAATGAAAAACTGTTTTTT
NA,TRBV10-3,TRBJ2-5,NA,14,CAIRVAEWKETQYF,TGTGCCATCAGGGTAGCGGAGTGGAAAGAGACCCAGTACTTC
TRBD2,TRBV4-2,TRBJ2-3,NA,15,CASGGNKRGGDTLYF,TGTGCCAGCGGGGGAAATAAGCGGGGGGGAGATACGCTGTATTTT
NA,TRBV5-1,TRBJ2-3,few,18,CASSFQQDDPPSTDTQYF,TGCGCCAGCAGCTTTCAACAGGACGATCCGCCTAGCACAGATACGCAGTATTTT
TRBD2,TRBV4-1,TRBJ2-4,few,15,CASSLTSGSQNIQYF,TGCGCCAGCAGCTTGACTAGCGGATCCCAAAACATTCAGTACTTC
NA,TRBV5-1,TRBJ1-3,NA,15,CASREGVRPGNTIYF,TGCGCCAGCAGAGAGGGGGTCCGCCCTGGAAACACCATATATTTT
NA,TRBV5-1,TRBJ2-5,NA,13,CASSLIQRETQYF,TGCGCCAGCAGCTTGATACAGCGGGAGACCCAGTACTTC
NA,TRBV2,TRBJ1-6,few,16,CASSEAQHKNNSPLHF,TGTGCCAGCAGTGAAGCGCAGCACAAAAATAATTCACCCCTCCACTTT
NA,TRBV4-1,TRBJ2-7,few,14,CASSQTVAMGTPYF,NA
NA,TRBV4-1,TRBJ1-2,NA,15,CASSQAPQGINGYTF,TGCGCCAGCAGCCAAGCCCCACAGGGTATAAATGGCTACACCTTC
NA,TRBV6-2/TRBV6-3,TRBJ2-5,NA,13,CASSYERGETQYF,TGTGCCAGCAGTTACGAGCGTGGAGAGACCCAGTACTTC
TRBD1,TRBV12-3/TRBV12-4,TRBJ1-2,NA,14,CASRQGNGNYGYTF,TGTGCCAGCAGACAGGGGAATGGAAACTATGGCTACACCTTC
TRBD1,TRBV6-1,TRBJ2-2,few,20,CASSELVDRGLASATGELFF,TGTGCCAGCAGTGAATTGGTGGACAGGGGATTGGCTAGCGCCACCGGGGAGCTGTTTTTT
NA,TRBV5-6,TRBJ2-3,NA,17,CASSLATLADYTDTQYF,TGTGCCAGCAGCTTGGCCACGCTAGCAGATTACACAGATACGCAGTATTTT
NA,TRBV6-2/TRBV6-3,TRBJ1-1,few,14,CANRTPQENTEAFF,TGTGCCAACAGAACACCTCAAGAGAACACTGAAGCTTTCTTT
TRBD1,TRBV6-2/TRBV6-3,TRBJ1-5,NA,14,CASSPDRFFQPQHF,TGTGCCAGCAGTCCGGACAGGTTCTTTCAGCCCCAGCATTTT
NA,TRBV20-1,TRBJ1-5,few,13,CSARDRLNQPQHF,TGCAGTGCTAGAGACCGGCTCAATCAGCCCCAGCATTTT
TRBD1,TRBV10-2,TRBJ1-3,few,13,CASSPVGQGTIYF,TGCGCCAGCAGCCCCGTCGGACAGGGCACCATATATTTT
TRBD2,TRBV10-3,TRBJ2-2,NA,17,CAISEEAGGTNTGELFF,TGTGCCATCAGTGAAGAAGCCGGGGGGACGAACACCGGGGAGCTGTTTTTT
NA,TRBV7-2,TRBJ1-2,NA,15,CASSLQQGLGYGYTF,TGTGCCAGCAGCCTCCAACAGGGTCTCGGCTATGGCTACACCTTC
NA,TRBV6-1,TRBJ1-5,NA,15,CASSNDGNSNQPQHF,TGTGCCAGCAGCAACGACGGTAATAGCAATCAGCCCCAGCATTTT
NA,TRBV5-6,TRBJ2-2,few,16,CASSQGRALGTGELFF,TGTGCCAGCAGCCAGGGTAGGGCCTTGGGAACCGGGGAGCTGTTTTTT
TRBD1,TRBV28,TRBJ2-7,NA,14,CASHIGTANYEQYF,TGTGCCAGCCATATCGGGACAGCCAACTACGAGCAGTACTTC
NA,TRBV10-3,TRBJ1-2,few,12,CAIRTTEGSYTF,TGTGCCATCAGGACGACTGAGGGGAGCTACACCTTC